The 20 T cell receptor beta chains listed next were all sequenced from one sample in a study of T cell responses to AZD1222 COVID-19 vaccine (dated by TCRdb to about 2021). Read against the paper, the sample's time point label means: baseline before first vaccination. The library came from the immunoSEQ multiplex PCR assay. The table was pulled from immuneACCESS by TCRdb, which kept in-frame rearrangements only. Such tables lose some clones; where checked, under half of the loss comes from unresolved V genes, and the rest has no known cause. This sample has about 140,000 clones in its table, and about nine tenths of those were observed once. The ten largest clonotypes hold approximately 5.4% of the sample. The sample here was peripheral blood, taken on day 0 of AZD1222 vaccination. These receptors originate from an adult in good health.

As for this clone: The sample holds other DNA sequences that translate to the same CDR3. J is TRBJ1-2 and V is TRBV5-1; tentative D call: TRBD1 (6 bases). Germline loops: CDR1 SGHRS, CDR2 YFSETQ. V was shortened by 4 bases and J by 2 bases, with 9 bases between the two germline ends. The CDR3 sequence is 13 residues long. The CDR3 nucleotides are TGCGCCAGCAGCCCGGGACAAAACTATGGCTACACCTTC. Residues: CASSPGQNYGYTF.

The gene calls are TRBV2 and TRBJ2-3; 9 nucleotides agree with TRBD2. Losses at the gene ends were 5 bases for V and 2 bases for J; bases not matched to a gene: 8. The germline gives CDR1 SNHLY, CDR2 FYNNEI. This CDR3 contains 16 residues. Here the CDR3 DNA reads TGTGCCAGCAGTCTTGGACTAGCGTTTGTCACAGATACGCAGTATTTT. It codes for CASSLGLAFVTDTQYF.

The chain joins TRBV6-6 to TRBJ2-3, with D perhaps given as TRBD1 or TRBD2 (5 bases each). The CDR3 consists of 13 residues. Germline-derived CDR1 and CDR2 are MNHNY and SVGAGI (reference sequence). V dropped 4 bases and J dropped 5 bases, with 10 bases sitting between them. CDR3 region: CASSLYGGDTQYF. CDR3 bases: TGTGCCAGCAGTTTGTATGGGGGAGATACGCAGTATTTT.

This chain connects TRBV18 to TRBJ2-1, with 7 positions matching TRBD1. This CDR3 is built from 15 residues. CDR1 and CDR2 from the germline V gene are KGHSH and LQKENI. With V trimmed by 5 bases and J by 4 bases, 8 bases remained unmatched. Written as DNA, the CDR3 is TGTGCCAGCTCATTACAGGGGCCAAGATACAATGAGCAGTTCTTC. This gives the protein CASSLQGPRYNEQFF.

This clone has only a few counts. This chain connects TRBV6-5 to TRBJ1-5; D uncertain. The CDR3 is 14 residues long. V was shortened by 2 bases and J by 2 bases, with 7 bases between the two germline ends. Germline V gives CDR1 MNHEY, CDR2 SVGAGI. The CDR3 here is CASSYRLGNQPQHF. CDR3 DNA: TGTGCCAGCAGTTACCGACTCGGCAATCAGCCCCAGCATTTT.

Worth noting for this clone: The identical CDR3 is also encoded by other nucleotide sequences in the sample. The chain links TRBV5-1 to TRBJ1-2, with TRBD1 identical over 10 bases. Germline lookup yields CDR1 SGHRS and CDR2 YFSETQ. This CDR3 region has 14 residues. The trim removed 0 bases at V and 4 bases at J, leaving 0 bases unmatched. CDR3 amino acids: CASSLGQGAYGYTF. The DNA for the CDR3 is TGCGCCAGCAGCTTGGGACAGGGGGCCTATGGCTACACCTTC.

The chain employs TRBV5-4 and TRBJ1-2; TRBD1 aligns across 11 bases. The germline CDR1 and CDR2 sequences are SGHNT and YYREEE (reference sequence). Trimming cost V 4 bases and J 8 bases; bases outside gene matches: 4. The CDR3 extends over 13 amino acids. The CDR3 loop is CASSRTGGWGYTF. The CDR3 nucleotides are TGTGCCAGCAGCCGGACAGGGGGCTGGGGCTACACCTTC.

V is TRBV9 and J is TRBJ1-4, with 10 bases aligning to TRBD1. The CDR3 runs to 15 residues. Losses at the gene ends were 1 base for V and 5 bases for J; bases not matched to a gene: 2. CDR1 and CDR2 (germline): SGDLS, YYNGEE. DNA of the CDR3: TGTGCCAGCAGCGTAAGGACAGGGGGGAATGAAAAACTGTTTTTT. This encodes CASSVRTGGNEKLFF. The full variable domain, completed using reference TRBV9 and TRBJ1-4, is DSGVTQTPKHLITATGQRVTLRCSPRSGDLSVYWYQQSLDQGLQFLIQYYNGEERAKGNILERFSAQQFPDLHSELNLSSLELGDSALYFCASSVRTGGNEKLFFGSGTQLSVL.

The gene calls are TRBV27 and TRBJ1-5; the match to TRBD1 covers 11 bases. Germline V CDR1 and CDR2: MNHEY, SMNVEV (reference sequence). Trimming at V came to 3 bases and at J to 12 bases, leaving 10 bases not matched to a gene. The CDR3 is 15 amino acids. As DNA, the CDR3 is TGTGCCAGCAGTTTGTCGTTCGGACAGGGGGCGTACCAGCATTTT. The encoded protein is CASSLSFGQGAYQHF.

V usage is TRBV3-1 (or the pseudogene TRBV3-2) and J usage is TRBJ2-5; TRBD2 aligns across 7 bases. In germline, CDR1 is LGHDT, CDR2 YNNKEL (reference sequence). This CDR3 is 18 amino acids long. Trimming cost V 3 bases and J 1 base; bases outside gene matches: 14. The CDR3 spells CASSQGELLGGVQETQYF. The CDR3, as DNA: TGTGCCAGCAGCCAGGGAGAACTTCTGGGGGGGGTCCAAGAGACCCAGTACTTC.

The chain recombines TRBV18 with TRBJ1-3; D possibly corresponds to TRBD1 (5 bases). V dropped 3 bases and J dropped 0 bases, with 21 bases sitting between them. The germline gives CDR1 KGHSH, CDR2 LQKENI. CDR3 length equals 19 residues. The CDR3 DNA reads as TGTGCCAGCTCACCGATCGAGGGGCGGAGGGCAAGCTCTGGAAACACCATATATTTT. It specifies CASSPIEGRRASSGNTIYF.

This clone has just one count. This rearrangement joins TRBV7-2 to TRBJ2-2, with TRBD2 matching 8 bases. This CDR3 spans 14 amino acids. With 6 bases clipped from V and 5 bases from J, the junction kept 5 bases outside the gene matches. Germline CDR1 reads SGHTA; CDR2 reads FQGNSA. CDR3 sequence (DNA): TGTGCCAGCAGTGGTGCGGGAGGTACCGGGGAGCTGTTTTTT. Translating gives CASSGAGGTGELFF.

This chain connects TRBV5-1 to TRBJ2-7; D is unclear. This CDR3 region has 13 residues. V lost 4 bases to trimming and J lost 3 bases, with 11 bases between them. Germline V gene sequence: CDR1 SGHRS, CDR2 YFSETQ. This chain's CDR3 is CASSLEVHYEQYF. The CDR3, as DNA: TGCGCCAGCAGCCTTGAGGTCCACTACGAGCAGTACTTC.

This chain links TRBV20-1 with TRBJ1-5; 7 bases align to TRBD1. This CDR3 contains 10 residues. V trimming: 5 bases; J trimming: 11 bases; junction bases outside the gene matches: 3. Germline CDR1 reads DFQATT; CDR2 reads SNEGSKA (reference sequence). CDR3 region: CSAGGQAQHF. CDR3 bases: TGCAGTGCTGGAGGACAGGCCCAGCATTTT.

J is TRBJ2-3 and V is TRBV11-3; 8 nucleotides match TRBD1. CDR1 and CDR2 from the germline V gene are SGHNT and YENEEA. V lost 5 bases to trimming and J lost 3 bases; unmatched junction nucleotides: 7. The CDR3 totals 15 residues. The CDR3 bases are TGTGCCAGCAGCCTACGACAGGGGATAACAGATACGCAGTATTTT. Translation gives CASSLRQGITDTQYF.

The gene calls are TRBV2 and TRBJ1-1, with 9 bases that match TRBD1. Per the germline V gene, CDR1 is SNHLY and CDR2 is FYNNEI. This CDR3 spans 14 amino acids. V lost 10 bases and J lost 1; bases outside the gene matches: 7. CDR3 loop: CATLPDRGNTEAFF. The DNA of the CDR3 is TGTGCCACTCTACCGGACAGGGGGAACACTGAAGCTTTCTTT.

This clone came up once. The CDR3 region has the DNA TGTGCCAGCAGCACTCCCAATCAGGGGATGTTAGCCAAAAACATTCAGTACTTC. It is translated as CASSTPNQGMLAKNIQYF. The chain carries TRBV6-2 or TRBV6-3 and TRBJ2-4; D may be TRBD1 (6 bases). Per germline, CDR1 MNHEY and CDR2 SVGEGT. Between the trimmed V and J ends, which lost 6 bases and 0 bases, there was a span of 21 bases. This CDR3 has 18 residues.

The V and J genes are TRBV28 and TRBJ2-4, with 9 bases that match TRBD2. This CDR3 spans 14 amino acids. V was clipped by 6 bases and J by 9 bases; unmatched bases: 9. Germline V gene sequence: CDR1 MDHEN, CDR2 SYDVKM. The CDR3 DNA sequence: TGTGCCAGCAGGAAAATAGCGGGAGTACCCATTCAGTACTTC. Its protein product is CASRKIAGVPIQYF.

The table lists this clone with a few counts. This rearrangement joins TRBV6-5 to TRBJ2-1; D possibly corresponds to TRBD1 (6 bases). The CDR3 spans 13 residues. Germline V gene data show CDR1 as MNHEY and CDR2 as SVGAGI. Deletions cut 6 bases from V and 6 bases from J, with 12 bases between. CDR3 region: CASRLGQFNEQFF. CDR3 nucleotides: TGTGCCAGCAGGCTTGGACAGTTCAATGAGCAGTTCTTC.

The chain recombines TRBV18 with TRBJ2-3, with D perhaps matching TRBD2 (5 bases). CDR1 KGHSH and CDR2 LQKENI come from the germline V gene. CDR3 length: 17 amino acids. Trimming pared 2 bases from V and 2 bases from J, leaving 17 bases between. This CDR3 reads CASSPFVLGLNTDTQYF. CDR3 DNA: TGTGCCAGCTCACCATTCGTTCTAGGACTCAACACAGATACGCAGTATTTT.